These 12 T cell receptor beta chains were all obtained from the same sample, sequenced in a study of cytomegalovirus exposure and HLA in healthy donors. The PCR used 60 Vbeta and 13 Jbeta primers. Sequenced by immunoSEQ multiplex PCR; TCRdb stores in-frame clones only, minus some. The table lists about 210,000 clones, 82% of them singletons, with about 6.1% in the top ten. Sequenced sample: PBMCs. These receptors all come from a man aged 35 to 55 in good health and CMV-seropositive.

The chain carries TRBV30 and TRBJ2-2; D possibly corresponds to TRBD1 (7 bases). Trimming took 5 bases from V and 5 from J, leaving 15 bases between them. The germline V gene has CDR1 GTSNPN and CDR2 SVGIG (reference sequence). This CDR3 comprises 14 residues. The CDR3 is CAWGSQGGTGELFF. In nucleotides, the CDR3 is TGTGCCTGGGGGAGTCAGGGGGGAACCGGGGAGCTGTTTTTT.

The chain joins TRBV27 to TRBJ2-2; 8 nucleotides agree with TRBD1. V dropped 0 bases and J dropped 5; count of bases not matched to a gene: 5. The CDR3 contains 16 residues. CDR1 and CDR2 from the germline V gene are MNHEY and SMNVEV (reference sequence). CDR3 in amino acids: CASSLSQGAGTGELFF. CDR3 sequence (DNA): TGTGCCAGCAGTTTATCCCAGGGGGCTGGGACCGGGGAGCTGTTTTTT.

The rearrangement links TRBV4-1 to TRBJ2-1; 9 bases fit TRBD2. V lost 0 bases, J lost 3 bases, and 9 bases stayed unmatched. This CDR3 region has 18 residues. Germline V gives CDR1 MGHRA, CDR2 YSYEKL. This CDR3 reads CASSQEPHWTSVYNEQFF. The DNA of the CDR3 is TGCGCCAGCAGCCAAGAACCCCATTGGACTAGCGTCTACAATGAGCAGTTCTTC.

The chain joins TRBV19 to TRBJ1-5, with TRBD1 matching over 8 bases. The CDR3 contains 15 residues. CDR1 is LNHDA, CDR2 SQIVND, per germline (reference sequence). The V and J ends lost 10 bases and 2 bases, in that order; junction bases with no gene match: 10. CDR3 in DNA: TGTGCCACCAGACAGGGGACGGCCCGCAATCAGCCCCAGCATTTT. The encoded protein is CATRQGTARNQPQHF.

The chain has TRBV6-1 and TRBJ2-1, with 8 nucleotides matching TRBD2. V was clipped by 1 base and J by 2 bases; unmatched bases: 4. The CDR3 has 16 residues. CDR1 is MNHNS, CDR2 SASEGT, per germline. The CDR3 DNA reads as TGTGCCAGCAGTGAAGAACTAGCGGACCCCTACAATGAGCAGTTCTTC. This translates into CASSEELADPYNEQFF.

This clone was counted only a few times. The rearrangement links TRBV6-5 to TRBJ1-1, with D possibly being TRBD1 (5 bases). This CDR3 comprises 16 residues. The germline V and J ends were trimmed by 2 bases and 0 bases, with 13 bases remaining between them. Per germline, CDR1 MNHEY and CDR2 SVGAGI. CDR3 DNA sequence: TGTGCCAGCAGTTACAGGGGTTATTTTATGAACACTGAAGCTTTCTTT. Its translation: CASSYRGYFMNTEAFF.

The chain is built from TRBV30 and TRBJ1-4; maybe TRBD1 (5 bases). The CDR3 has 16 amino acids. Deletions cut 2 bases from V and 1 base from J, with 14 bases between. The V gene's germline CDR1 is GTSNPN and CDR2 SVGIG (reference sequence). CDR3 region: CAWSQGTLRTNEKLFF. The CDR3 region has the DNA TGTGCCTGGAGTCAAGGGACTCTCCGAACTAATGAAAAACTGTTTTTT.

The rearrangement links TRBV9 to TRBJ2-3; TRBD1 agrees at 7 bases. The J segment lost 7 bases and the V segment lost 3 bases, leaving 5 bases of the junction unmatched. This CDR3 spans 13 amino acids. The V gene's germline CDR1 is SGDLS and CDR2 YYNGEE. CDR3 nucleotide sequence: TGTGCCAGCAGCGGATTGACAGGGAATACGCAGTATTTT. Protein sequence: CASSGLTGNTQYF.

V usage is TRBV7-9 and J usage is TRBJ1-1, with D possibly matching TRBD1 (6 bases). Germline V lookup: CDR1 SEHNR, CDR2 FQNEAQ (reference sequence). CDR3 length: 15 residues. Between the trimmed V and J ends, which lost 1 base and 4 bases, there was a span of 13 bases. The CDR3 is CASSLGETGPTEAFF. CDR3 coding DNA: TGTGCCAGCAGCTTAGGGGAGACAGGTCCCACTGAAGCTTTCTTT.

V gene TRBV29-1 combines with J gene TRBJ1-1, with a tentative D call TRBD1 (5 bases). The CDR3 contains 11 residues. The V end lost 6 bases, the J end lost 8 bases, and 13 bases lay between the germline ends. Germline V gene data show CDR1 as SQVTM and CDR2 as ANQGSEA. In DNA form, the CDR3 reads TGCAGCGTCCCTACAGGTGGAGAAGCTTTCTTT. It codes for CSVPTGGEAFF.

This chain joins TRBV6-5 and TRBJ1-4; 9 bases are shared with TRBD1. Trimming took 6 bases from V and 3 from J; bases not matched to a gene: 5. The CDR3 runs 15 residues. Germline V gene sequence: CDR1 MNHEY, CDR2 SVGAGI. In nucleotides, the CDR3 is TGTGCCAGCAGAACGACAGGGGGTGCTAATGAAAAACTGTTTTTT. It translates to CASRTTGGANEKLFF.

This chain links TRBV30 with TRBJ2-7; maybe TRBD2 (5 bases). There are 14 residues in the CDR3. Per germline, CDR1 GTSNPN and CDR2 SVGIG (reference sequence). V was cut by 5 bases and J by 0 bases, with 14 bases left in between. Written as DNA, the CDR3 is TGTGCCTGGGAGGGCGGCTATAGCTCCTACGAGCAGTACTTC. Translation: CAWEGGYSSYEQYF.